The rows below give T cell receptor beta chains drawn from one sample of a study of identical twins. One entry per CDR3 protein, called by TCRdb with MiXCR from the 5' RACE reads. The profile shows about 690,000 distinct CDR3 sequences, 6.1% of them singletons. The sequenced material came from naive T cells sorted from blood. The source is a man younger than 35 in good health. The CDR3 runs from the conserved cysteine through the conserved F or W. The D gene is left open where the match is weak. The listing skips clone size in some rows; elsewhere it reads once, few, many or a size class.

V	D	length	J	size	DNA	CDR3
TRBV18	TRBD2	16	TRBJ2-2	few	TGTGCCAGCTCACCGGAACTAGCGGTGACTTACCCAGAGCTGTTTTTT	CASSPELAVTYPELFF
TRBV7-2	TRBD2	15	TRBJ2-3	many	TGTGCCAGCACCACCCAGCGGGGAAGCACAGATACGCAGTATTTT	CASTTQRGSTDTQYF
TRBV7-9	-	14	TRBJ2-7	many	TGTGCCAGCAGCCGGACACAGAGCTCCTACGAGCAGTACTTC	CASSRTQSSYEQYF
TRBV20-1	-	15	TRBJ1-5	-	TGCAGTGCTCGACCCTCTGGGGGGCTCAATCAGCCCCAGCATTTT	CSARPSGGLNQPQHF
TRBV29-1	-	12	TRBJ1-1	many	TGCAGCGGACGACGGGGAAACACTGAAGCTTTCTTT	CSGRRGNTEAFF
TRBV3-1	-	13	TRBJ2-1	few	TGTGCCAGCAGCCCCGGGACTCCATATGAGCAGTTCTTC	CASSPGTPYEQFF
TRBV5-1	-	17	TRBJ1-3	many	TGCGCCAGCAGCTTGGTTGGAGGGATCGACTCTGGAAACACCATATATTTT	CASSLVGGIDSGNTIYF
TRBV29-1	-	13	TRBJ1-4	many	TGCAGCGTTGGGGGCAGAGTTAATGAAAAACTGTTTTTT	CSVGGRVNEKLFF
TRBV4-2	TRBD1	15	TRBJ1-4	few	TGTGCCAGCAGCCCGCCGGGACAGGGATATGAAAAACTGTTTTTT	CASSPPGQGYEKLFF
TRBV19	-	14	TRBJ1-1	many	TGTGCCAGTACCCCCTGGGGGGCTGGCACTGAAGCTTTCTTT	CASTPWGAGTEAFF
TRBV24-1	-	16	TRBJ2-5	few	TGTGCCACCAGTGATTTGAATAGTGGGGCAATCGAGACCCAGTACTTC	CATSDLNSGAIETQYF
TRBV11-1	-	15	TRBJ2-7	many	TGTGCCAGCAGCTCCATTTCGAGGAGCTCCTACGAGCAGTACTTC	CASSSISRSSYEQYF
TRBV5-1	-	14	TRBJ1-1	many	TGCGCCAGCAGCTTGGAGGCAGCCGAAGCTGAAGCTTTCTTT	CASSLEAAEAEAFF